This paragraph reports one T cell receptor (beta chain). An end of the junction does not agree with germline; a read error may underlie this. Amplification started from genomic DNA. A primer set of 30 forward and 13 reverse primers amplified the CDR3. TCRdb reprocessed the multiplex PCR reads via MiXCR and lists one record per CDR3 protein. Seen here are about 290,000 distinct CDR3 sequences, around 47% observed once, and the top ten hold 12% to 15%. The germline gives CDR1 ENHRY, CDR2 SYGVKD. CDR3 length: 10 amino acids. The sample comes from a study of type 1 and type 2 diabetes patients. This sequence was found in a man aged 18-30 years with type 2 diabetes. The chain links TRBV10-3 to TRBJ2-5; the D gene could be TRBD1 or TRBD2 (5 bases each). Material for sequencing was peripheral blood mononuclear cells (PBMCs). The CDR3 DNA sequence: TGTGCCATCGGGCATGGGACCCGGTACTTC. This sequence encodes CAIGHGTRYF.